The T cell receptor beta chain described here comes from a study of cytomegalovirus exposure and HLA in healthy donors. The study drew the donors from its roughly 110-subject validation cohort, separate from the roughly 670-subject first cohort. CDR1 is SGHRS, CDR2 YFSETQ, per germline. The CDR3 is 17 residues long. Trimming took off 0 bases at V and 9 bases at J, with 25 bases between the two ends. Clones were read by immunoSEQ multiplex PCR, and TCRdb kept only the in-frame ones, dropping some. The table lists about 260,000 clones, around 90% of them singletons. The rearrangement links TRBV5-1 to TRBJ2-7, with D possibly matching TRBD2 (6 bases). The receptor comes from a woman under 40 in good health and CMV-seronegative. Sequences were obtained from PBMCs. CDR3 sequence: CASSLGRERVSHPTQYF. CDR3 bases: TGCGCCAGCAGCTTGGGGAGGGAGCGGGTCTCGCACCCCACGCAGTACTTC.